This T cell receptor (beta chain) emerged from a study of beta chain features in type 1 diabetes. General study findings and limits: HLA effects on TCRB rearrangement stayed unresolved here.

This clone was seen a handful of times. Antigen specificity is unknown. Every isolated RNA sample was fully reverse transcribed, so sequencing captured expressed TCRB transcripts. Libraries were prepared by immunoSEQ multiplex PCR; TCRdb keeps only in-frame clonotypes and omits some of them. Here the sample spans about 900,000 clones, about a sixth being singletons. Cell sorting via CD45RO/CCR7/CD25/CD127/CD95/CD27 was performed to obtain CD4+ naive, central memory, regulatory and stem cell-like memory cells. Purity exceeding 95% was reached by all sorted populations. The origin of this receptor is a woman under 30 in good health. Specimen: naive CD4+ T cells from blood.

The CDR3 loop reads CASTGSGSWNYEQFF. The CDR3 DNA follows: TGTGCCAGCACCGGGAGCGGGAGTTGGAACTATGAGCAGTTCTTC. The chain combines TRBV7-9 with TRBJ2-1, with 8 bases lining up with TRBD2. The V segment lost 7 bases and the J segment 8 bases; nucleotides outside the gene matches: 13. The CDR3 consists of 15 residues. The germline CDR1 and CDR2 sequences are SEHNR and FQNEAQ (reference sequence).